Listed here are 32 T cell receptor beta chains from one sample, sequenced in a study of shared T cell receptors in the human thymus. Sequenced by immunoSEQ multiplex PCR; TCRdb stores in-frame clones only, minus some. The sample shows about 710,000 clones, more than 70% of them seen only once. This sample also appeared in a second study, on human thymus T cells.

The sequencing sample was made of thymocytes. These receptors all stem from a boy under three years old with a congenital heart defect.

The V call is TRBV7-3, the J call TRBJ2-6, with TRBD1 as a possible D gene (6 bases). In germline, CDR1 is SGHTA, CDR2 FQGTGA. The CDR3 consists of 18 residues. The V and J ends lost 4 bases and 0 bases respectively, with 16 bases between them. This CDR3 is CASSSGHPQSSGANVLTF. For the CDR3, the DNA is TGTGCCAGCAGCTCGGGACACCCCCAGAGCTCTGGGGCCAACGTCCTGACTTTC.

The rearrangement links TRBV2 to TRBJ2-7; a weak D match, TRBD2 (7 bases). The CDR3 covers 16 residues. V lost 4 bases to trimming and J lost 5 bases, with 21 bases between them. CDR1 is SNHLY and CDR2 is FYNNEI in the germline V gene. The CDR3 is CASSARGRTESNEQYF. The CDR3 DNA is TGTGCCAGCAGTGCGCGGGGGAGGACAGAATCCAACGAGCAGTACTTC.

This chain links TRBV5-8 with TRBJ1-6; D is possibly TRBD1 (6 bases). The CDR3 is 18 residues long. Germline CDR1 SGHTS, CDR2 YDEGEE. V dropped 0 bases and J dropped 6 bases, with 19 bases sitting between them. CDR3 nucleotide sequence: TGTGCCAGCAGCTTGGCCCCCTTGACAGGAAAACTTAATTCACCCCTCCACTTT. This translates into CASSLAPLTGKLNSPLHF.

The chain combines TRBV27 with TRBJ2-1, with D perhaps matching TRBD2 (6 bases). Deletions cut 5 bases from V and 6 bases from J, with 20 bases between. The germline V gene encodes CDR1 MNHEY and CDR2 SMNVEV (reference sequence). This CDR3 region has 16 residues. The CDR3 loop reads CASSRRDSWRPNEQFF. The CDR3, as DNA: TGTGCCAGCAGTCGCAGGGACTCCTGGAGGCCCAATGAGCAGTTCTTC.

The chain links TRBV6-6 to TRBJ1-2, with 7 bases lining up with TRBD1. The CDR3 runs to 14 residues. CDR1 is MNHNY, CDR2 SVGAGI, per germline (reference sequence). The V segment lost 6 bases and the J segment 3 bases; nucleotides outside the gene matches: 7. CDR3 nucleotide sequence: TGTGCCAGCAGGGAGGGGCAGGGGGACTATGGCTACACCTTC. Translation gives CASREGQGDYGYTF.

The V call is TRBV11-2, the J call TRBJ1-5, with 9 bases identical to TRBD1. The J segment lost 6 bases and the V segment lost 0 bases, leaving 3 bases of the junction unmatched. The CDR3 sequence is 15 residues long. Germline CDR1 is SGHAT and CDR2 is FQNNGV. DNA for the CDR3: TGTGCCAGCAGCTTAGAAAACAGGGGGCCTCAGCCCCAGCATTTT. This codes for CASSLENRGPQPQHF.

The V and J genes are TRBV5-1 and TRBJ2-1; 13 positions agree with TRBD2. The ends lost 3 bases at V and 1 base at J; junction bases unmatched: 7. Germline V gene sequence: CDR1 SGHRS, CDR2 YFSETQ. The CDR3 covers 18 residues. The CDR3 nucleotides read TGCGCCAGCAGCTCTGCGGGGACTAGCGGGACATCCTACAATGAGCAGTTCTTC. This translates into CASSSAGTSGTSYNEQFF.

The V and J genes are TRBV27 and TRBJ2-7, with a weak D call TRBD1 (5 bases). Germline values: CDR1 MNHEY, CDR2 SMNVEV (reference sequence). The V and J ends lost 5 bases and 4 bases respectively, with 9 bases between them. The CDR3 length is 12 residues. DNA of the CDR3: TGTGCCAGCAGTGCAGGGATTTACGAGCAGTACTTC. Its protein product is CASSAGIYEQYF.

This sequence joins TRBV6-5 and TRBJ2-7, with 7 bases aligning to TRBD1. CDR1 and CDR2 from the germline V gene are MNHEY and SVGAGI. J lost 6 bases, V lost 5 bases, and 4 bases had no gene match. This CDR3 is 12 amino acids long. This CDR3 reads CASSNTGAEQYF. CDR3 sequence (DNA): TGTGCCAGCAGTAACACAGGGGCCGAGCAGTACTTC.

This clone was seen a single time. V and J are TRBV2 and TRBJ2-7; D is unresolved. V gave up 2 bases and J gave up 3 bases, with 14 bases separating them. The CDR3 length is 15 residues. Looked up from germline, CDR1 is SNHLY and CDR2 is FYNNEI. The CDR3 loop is CASSELPLENYEQYF. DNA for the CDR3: TGTGCCAGCAGTGAATTACCCCTGGAGAACTACGAGCAGTACTTC.

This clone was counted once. CDR3 DNA: TGTGCCATCAGTGAGGTGTTCCAAGCCAAAAACATTCAGTACTTC. Its protein is CAISEVFQAKNIQYF. V usage is TRBV10-3 and J usage is TRBJ2-4; D is ambiguous. Germline CDR1 is ENHRY and CDR2 is SYGVKD. This CDR3 comprises 15 residues. Trimming pared 2 bases from V and 0 bases from J, leaving 8 bases between.

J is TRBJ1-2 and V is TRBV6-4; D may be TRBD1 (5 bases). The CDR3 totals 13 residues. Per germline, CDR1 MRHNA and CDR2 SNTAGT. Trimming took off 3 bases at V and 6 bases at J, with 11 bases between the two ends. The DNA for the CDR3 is TGTGCCAGCAGTGAAACGGGAGGGGATGGCTACACCTTC. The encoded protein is CASSETGGDGYTF.

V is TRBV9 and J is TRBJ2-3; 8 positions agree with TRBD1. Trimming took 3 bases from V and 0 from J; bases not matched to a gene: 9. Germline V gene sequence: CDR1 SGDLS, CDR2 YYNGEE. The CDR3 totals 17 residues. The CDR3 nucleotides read TGTGCCAGCAGCGCACCAGCAGGGGGCGGAAGCACAGATACGCAGTATTTT. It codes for CASSAPAGGGSTDTQYF.

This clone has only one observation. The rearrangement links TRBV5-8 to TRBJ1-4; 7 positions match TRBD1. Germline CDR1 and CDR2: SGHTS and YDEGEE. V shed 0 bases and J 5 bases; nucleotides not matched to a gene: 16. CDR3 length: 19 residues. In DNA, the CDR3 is TGTGCCAGCAGCTTGGCCGTTATTGGTGCGGGACAGATAAATGAAAAACTGTTTTTT. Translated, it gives CASSLAVIGAGQINEKLFF. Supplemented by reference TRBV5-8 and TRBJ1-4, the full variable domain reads EAGVTQSPTHLIKTRGQQATLRCSPISGHTSVYWYQQALGLGLQFLLWYDEGEERNRGNFPPRFSGRQFPNYSSELNVNALELEDSALYLCASSLAVIGAGQINEKLFFGSGTQLSVL.

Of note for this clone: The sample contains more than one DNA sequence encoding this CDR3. The CDR3 DNA reads TGTGCCAGCAGCCCCGCAGGGGTGAACACTGAAGCTTTCTTT. This translates into CASSPAGVNTEAFF. The chain joins TRBV7-3 to TRBJ1-1, with D perhaps TRBD1 (6 bases). Germline V gene sequence: CDR1 SGHTA, CDR2 FQGTGA. V was cut by 5 bases and J by 0 bases, with 10 bases left in between. The CDR3 totals 14 residues. Filled out from reference TRBV7-3 and TRBJ1-1, the complete variable domain reads GAGVSQTPSNKVTEKGKYVELRCDPISGHTALYWYRQSLGQGPEFLIYFQGTGAADDSGLPNDRFFAVRPEGSVSTLKIQRTERGDSAVYLCASSPAGVNTEAFFGQGTRLTVV.

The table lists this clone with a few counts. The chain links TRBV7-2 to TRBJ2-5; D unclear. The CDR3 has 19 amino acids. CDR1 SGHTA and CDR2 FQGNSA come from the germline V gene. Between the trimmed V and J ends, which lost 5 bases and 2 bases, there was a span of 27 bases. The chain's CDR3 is CASSPLVVIPWRQQETQYF. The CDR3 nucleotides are TGTGCCAGCAGCCCGCTAGTAGTGATCCCCTGGCGGCAACAAGAGACCCAGTACTTC.

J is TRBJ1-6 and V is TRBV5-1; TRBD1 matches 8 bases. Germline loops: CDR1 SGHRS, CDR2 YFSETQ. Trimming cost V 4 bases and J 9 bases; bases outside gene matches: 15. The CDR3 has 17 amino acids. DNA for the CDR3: TGCGCCAGCAGCCCCGGGGGCCAGGGGGCGCGTCTTTCACCCCTCCACTTT. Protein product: CASSPGGQGARLSPLHF.

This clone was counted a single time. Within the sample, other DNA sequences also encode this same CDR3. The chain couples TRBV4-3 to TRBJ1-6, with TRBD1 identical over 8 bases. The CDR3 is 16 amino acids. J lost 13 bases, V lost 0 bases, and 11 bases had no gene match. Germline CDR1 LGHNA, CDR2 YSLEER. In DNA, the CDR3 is TGCGCCAGCAGCCAAGATCGGGAGACAGGGGACTCCCCCCTCCACTTT. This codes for CASSQDRETGDSPLHF.

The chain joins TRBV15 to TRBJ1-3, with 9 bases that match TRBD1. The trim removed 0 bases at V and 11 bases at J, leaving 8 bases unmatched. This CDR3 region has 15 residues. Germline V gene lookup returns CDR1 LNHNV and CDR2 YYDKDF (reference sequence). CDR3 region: CATSRDWDRAVAIYF. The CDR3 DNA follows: TGTGCCACCAGCAGAGACTGGGACAGGGCTGTCGCCATATATTTT.

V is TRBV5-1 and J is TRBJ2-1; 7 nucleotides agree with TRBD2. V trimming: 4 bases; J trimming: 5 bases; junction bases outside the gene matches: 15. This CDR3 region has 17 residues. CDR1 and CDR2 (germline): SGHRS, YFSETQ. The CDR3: CASSPREAGRVHNEQFF. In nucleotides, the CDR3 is TGCGCCAGCAGCCCCCGGGAAGCGGGGCGGGTCCACAATGAGCAGTTCTTC.

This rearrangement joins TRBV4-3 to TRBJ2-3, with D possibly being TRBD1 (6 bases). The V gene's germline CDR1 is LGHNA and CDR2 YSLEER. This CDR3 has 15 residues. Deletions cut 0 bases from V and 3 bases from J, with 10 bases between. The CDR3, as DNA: TGCGCCAGCAGCCAAGAGGGACACCGGACAGATACGCAGTATTTT. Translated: CASSQEGHRTDTQYF.

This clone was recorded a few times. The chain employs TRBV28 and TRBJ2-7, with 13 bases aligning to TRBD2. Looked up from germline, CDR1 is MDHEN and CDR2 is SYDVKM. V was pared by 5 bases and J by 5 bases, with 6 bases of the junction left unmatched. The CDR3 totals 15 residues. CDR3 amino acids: CASSPRTSGSDEQYF. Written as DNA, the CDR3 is TGTGCCAGCAGTCCCCGGACTAGCGGGAGCGACGAGCAGTACTTC.

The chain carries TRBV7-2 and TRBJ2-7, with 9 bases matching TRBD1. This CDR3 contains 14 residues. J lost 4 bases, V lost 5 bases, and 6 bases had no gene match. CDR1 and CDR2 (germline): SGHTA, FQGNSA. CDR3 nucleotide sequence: TGTGCCAGCAGCCCACGGACAGGGGAATACGAGCAGTACTTC. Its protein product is CASSPRTGEYEQYF.

In DNA form, the CDR3 reads TGTGCCAGCAGACCTACAGGGGAAGGGGAAAAACTGTTTTTT. It specifies CASRPTGEGEKLFF. The chain couples TRBV7-9 to TRBJ1-4, with 7 nucleotides matching TRBD1. This CDR3 contains 14 residues. The V segment lost 6 bases and the J segment 8 bases; nucleotides outside the gene matches: 9. Germline assignment: CDR1 SEHNR and CDR2 FQNEAQ (reference sequence).

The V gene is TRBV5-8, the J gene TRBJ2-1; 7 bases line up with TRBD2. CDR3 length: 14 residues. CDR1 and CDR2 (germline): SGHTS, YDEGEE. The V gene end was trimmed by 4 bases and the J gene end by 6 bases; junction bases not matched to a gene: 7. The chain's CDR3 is CASSLRTSVNEQFF. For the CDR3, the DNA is TGTGCCAGCAGCCTTCGGACTAGTGTCAATGAGCAGTTCTTC.

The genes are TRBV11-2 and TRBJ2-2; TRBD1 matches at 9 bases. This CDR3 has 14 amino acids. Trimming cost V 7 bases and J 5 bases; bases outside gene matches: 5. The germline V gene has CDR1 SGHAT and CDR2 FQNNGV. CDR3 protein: CASTDRGSTGELFF. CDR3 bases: TGTGCCAGCACGGACAGGGGTAGTACCGGGGAGCTGTTTTTT.

The CDR3 protein is CASSEQGDGANVLTF. CDR3 coding DNA: TGTGCCAGCTCCGAACAGGGGGATGGGGCCAACGTCCTGACTTTC. This rearrangement joins TRBV6-1 to TRBJ2-6, with 8 positions matching TRBD1. From germline, CDR1 is MNHNS and CDR2 SASEGT. With 8 bases clipped from V and 3 bases from J, the junction kept 6 bases outside the gene matches. The CDR3 spans 15 residues.

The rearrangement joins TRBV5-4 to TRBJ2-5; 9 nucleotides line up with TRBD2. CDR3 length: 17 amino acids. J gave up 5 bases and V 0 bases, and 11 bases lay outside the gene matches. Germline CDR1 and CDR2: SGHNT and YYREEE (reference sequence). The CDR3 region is CASSLAEAGGPTETQYF. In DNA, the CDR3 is TGTGCCAGCAGCTTGGCCGAGGCGGGAGGGCCGACTGAGACCCAGTACTTC. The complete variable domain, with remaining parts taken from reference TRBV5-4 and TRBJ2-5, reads ETGVTQSPTHLIKTRGQQVTLRCSSQSGHNTVSWYQQALGQGPQFIFQYYREEENGRGNFPPRFSGLQFPNYSSELNVNALELDDSALYLCASSLAEAGGPTETQYFGPGTRLLVL.

The CDR3: CASSKNETGLRHEQYF. The CDR3 DNA is TGTGCCAGCAGTAAAAACGAGACAGGGTTAAGGCACGAGCAGTACTTC. The chain carries TRBV2 and TRBJ2-7, with 7 bases fitting TRBD1. This CDR3 is built from 16 residues. Germline CDR1 is SNHLY and CDR2 is FYNNEI. The V and J ends lost 5 bases and 5 bases, in that order; junction bases with no gene match: 15.

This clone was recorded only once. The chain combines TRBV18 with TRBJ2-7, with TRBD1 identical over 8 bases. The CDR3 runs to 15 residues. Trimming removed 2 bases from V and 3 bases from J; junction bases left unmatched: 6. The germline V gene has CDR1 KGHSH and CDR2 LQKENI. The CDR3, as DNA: TGTGCCAGCTCACCATTAGACAGGGGACACTACGAGCAGTACTTC. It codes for CASSPLDRGHYEQYF.

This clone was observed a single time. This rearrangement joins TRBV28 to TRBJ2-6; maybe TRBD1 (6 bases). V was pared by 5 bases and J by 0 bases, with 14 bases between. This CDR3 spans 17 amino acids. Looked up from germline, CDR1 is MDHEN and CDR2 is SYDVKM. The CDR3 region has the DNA TGTGCCAGCAGTCTAACGGACAGCCCCTCTGGGGCCAACGTCCTGACTTTC. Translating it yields CASSLTDSPSGANVLTF.

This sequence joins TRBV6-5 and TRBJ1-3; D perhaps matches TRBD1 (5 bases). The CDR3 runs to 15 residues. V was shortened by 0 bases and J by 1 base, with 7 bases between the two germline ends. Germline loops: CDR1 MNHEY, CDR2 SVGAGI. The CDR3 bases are TGTGCCAGCAGTTACTCGGGGGGATCTGGAAACACCATATATTTT. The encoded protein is CASSYSGGSGNTIYF.